This T cell receptor (beta chain) was identified during a study of blood T cell repertoires in COVID-19. Only in-frame clones appear in the TCRdb table, and some are missing; sequencing was by immunoSEQ multiplex PCR. The table includes 160,000 or so clones, approximately 80% detected once. Recruits, aged roughly 18 to 90 years, lived in 24 US areas. Participants' reported clinical history set cohort assignment. Germline loops: CDR1 MNHEY, CDR2 SMNVEV (reference sequence). Trimming removed 7 bases from V and 9 bases from J; junction bases left unmatched: 12. This CDR3 has 14 residues. This clonotype was obtained from a man aged 50 to 60 who had recovered from COVID-19. The chain is built from TRBV27 and TRBJ2-1; the match to TRBD2 covers 7 bases. Sequenced: PBMCs or T cells enriched from blood (not recorded which). CDR3 DNA sequence: TGTGCCAGCACCGAAGGACTAGTGGGTGGTGAGCAGTTCTTC. Amino acid sequence: CASTEGLVGGEQFF.